This T cell receptor beta chain is from a study of blood T cell repertoires in COVID-19. As for the study in general: The United States, Italy and Spain supplied acute and convalescent COVID-19 samples. In each case, the material was cDNA or gDNA derived from T cells, B-cell-depleted T cells, or PBMCs.

Authors' analysis steps: Researchers report that nucleated cell counts were estimated from reference gene primer amplification. Only in-frame clones appear in the TCRdb table, and some are missing; sequencing was by immunoSEQ multiplex PCR. The V and J calls and the clone size are those of that table, but D and trimming were determined from the DNA. The table records roughly 32,000 clones, around 90% of them present only once. CDR1 is KGHSH and CDR2 is LQKENI in the germline V gene. The CDR3 is 14 amino acids. J lost 5 bases, V lost 4 bases, and 8 bases had no gene match. V usage is TRBV18 and J usage is TRBJ2-7; 7 nucleotides match TRBD1. Sample: peripheral blood. The source of this sequence is a man aged 65 to 79 with active or convalescent COVID-19. The CDR3 sequence is CASSQQTGPNEQYF. The CDR3, as DNA: TGTGCCAGCTCACAACAGACAGGGCCCAACGAGCAGTACTTC.